This record covers a single TCR beta chain. This sample stems from a study of blood T cell repertoires in COVID-19. Overall study context: From T cells, B-cell-depleted T cells, or PBMCs came the material, which was cDNA or gDNA.

The assay was immunoSEQ multiplex PCR, and TCRdb's table has in-frame clones only and misses some. Of a few hundred thousand clones in the sample, around nine tenths are singletons; the top ten hold 1%. This CDR3 region has 17 residues. V lost 5 bases and J lost 5, with 22 bases in between. The V gene's germline CDR1 is PRHDT and CDR2 FYEKMQ (reference sequence). Individuals drawn from around 25 US areas were roughly 18 to 95 years old. Membership in each cohort depended on participant-reported clinical history. A COVID-19 case had been met by exposed participants during the 2 weeks before study entry.

The chain links TRBV13 to TRBJ2-1; D perhaps matches TRBD2 (8 bases). This clonotype originated in a woman aged 25-40 years who had been exposed to COVID-19. Sequencing was carried out using PBMCs or T cells enriched from blood (not recorded which). For the CDR3, the DNA is TGTGCCAGCAGCGCCTATGGAGGGGGCGGGAGGCACAATGAGCAGTTCTTC. Encoded protein: CASSAYGGGGRHNEQFF.